The subject of this entry is one T cell receptor (beta chain). V shed 4 bases, J shed 1 base, and the junction held 4 bases outside the gene matches. The CDR3 has 16 residues. Germline assignment: CDR1 LGHDT and CDR2 YNNKEL (reference sequence). Amplified TCR beta CDR3 regions derived from RNA transcripts. The HTBI set primed first-round TCR CDR3 RT-PCR. TCRdb re-called the multiplex PCR reads with MiXCR, one entry per CDR3 protein. The repertoire holds about 320,000 distinct CDR3 sequences, with about 15% as singletons. The sample comes from a study of T cells in Graves' hyperthyroidism and ophthalmopathy.

V is TRBV3-1 and J is TRBJ2-3; 11 bases align to TRBD2. Sequencing was done on a sample of blood. The receptor was isolated from a man aged 25 to 40 with Graves' hyperthyroidism. In nucleotides, the CDR3 is TGTGCCAGCAGCCGGGGGACTAGCGGAGGCACAGATACGCAGTATTTT. Amino acid sequence: CASSRGTSGGTDTQYF.